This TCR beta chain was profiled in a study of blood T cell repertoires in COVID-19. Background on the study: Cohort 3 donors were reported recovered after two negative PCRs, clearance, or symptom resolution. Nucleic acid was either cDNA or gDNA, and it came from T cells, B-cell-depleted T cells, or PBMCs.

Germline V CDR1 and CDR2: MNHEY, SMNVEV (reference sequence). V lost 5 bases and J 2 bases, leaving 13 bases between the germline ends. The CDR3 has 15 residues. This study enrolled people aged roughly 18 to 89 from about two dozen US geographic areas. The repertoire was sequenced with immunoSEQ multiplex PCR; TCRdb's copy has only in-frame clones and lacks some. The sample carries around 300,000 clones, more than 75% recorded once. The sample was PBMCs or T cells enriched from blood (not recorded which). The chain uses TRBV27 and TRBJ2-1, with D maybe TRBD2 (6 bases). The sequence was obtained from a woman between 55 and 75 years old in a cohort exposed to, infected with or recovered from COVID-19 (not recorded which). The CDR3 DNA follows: TGTGCCAGCAGTGCCGAGACTAGTGCCTACAATGAGCAGTTCTTC. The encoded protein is CASSAETSAYNEQFF.